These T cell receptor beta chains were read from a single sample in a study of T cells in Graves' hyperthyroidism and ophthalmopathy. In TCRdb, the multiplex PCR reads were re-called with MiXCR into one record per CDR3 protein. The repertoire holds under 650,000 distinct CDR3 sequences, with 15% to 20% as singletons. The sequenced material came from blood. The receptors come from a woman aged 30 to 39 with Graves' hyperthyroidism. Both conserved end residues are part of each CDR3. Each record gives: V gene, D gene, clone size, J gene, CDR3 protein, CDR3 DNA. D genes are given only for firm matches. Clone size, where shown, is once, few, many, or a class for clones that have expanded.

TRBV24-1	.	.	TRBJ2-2	CATSDSTLGELFF	TGTGCCACCAGTGATTCGACTTTAGGGGAGCTGTTTTTT
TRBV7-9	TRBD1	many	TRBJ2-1	CASSTGTGYNEQFF	TGTGCCAGCAGCACCGGGACAGGATACAATGAGCAGTTCTTC
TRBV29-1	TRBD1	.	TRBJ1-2	CSADRETGYTF	TGCAGCGCTGACAGGGAGACTGGCTACACCTTC
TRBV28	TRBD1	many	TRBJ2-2	CASRKDRENTGELFF	TGTGCCAGCAGGAAGGACAGGGAAAACACCGGGGAGCTGTTTTTT
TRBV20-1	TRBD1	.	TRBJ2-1	CSARDPRQGVIDEQFF	TGCAGTGCTAGAGATCCACGACAGGGAGTCATCGATGAGCAGTTCTTC
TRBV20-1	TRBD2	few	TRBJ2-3	CSPWGTSGKDTQYF	TGCAGCCCCTGGGGGACTAGCGGGAAGGATACGCAGTATTTT
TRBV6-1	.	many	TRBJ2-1	CASRTPAAYFYNEQFF	TGTGCCAGCAGGACACCAGCGGCCTACTTCTACAATGAGCAGTTCTTC
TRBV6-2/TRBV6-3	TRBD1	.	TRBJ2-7	CASSYSRPGQGTHEQYF	TGTGCCAGCAGTTACTCGAGACCTGGACAGGGCACCCACGAGCAGTACTTC
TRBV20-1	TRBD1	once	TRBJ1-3	CSAAAGTGGSSGNTIYF	TGCAGTGCTGCCGCCGGGACAGGGGGGAGCTCTGGAAACACCATATATTTT
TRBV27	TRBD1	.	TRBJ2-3	CASSKGTGFPDTQYF	TGTGCCAGCAGTAAGGGGACAGGGTTTCCAGATACGCAGTATTTT
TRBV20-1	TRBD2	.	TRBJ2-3	CSALAPLTSGRATDTQYF	TGCAGTGCCCTAGCCCCGTTGACTAGCGGGAGGGCCACAGATACGCAGTATTTT
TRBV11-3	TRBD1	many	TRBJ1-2	CASSYQGTGSGGYTF	TGTGCCAGCAGCTACCAAGGGACAGGGAGCGGTGGCTACACCTTC
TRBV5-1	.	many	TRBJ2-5	CASSFEIGETQYF	TGCGCCAGCAGCTTCGAGATCGGGGAGACCCAGTACTTC
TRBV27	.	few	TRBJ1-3	CASSLGTPGNTIYF	TGTGCCAGCAGTTTAGGGACTCCTGGAAACACCATATATTTT
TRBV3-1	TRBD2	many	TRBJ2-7	CASSPSEGLVSYEQYF	TGTGCCAGCAGCCCCTCAGAAGGACTAGTTTCCTACGAGCAGTACTTC
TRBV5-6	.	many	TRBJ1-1	CASSFRTRNTEAFF	TGTGCCAGCAGCTTCCGGACACGGAACACTGAAGCTTTCTTT
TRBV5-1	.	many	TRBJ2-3	CASASGPTSDTQYF	TGCGCCAGCGCATCCGGGCCTACATCAGATACGCAGTATTTT
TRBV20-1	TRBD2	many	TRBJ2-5	CSARLAGVGETQYF	TGCAGTGCTAGACTAGCGGGAGTGGGAGAGACCCAGTACTTC
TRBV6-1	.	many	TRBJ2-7	CASSEEARLTFSYEQYF	TGTGCCAGCAGTGAAGAAGCGAGACTGACTTTTTCCTACGAGCAGTACTTC
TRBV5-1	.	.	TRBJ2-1	CASTGPRSSYNEQFF	TGCGCCAGCACGGGGCCTAGGAGCTCCTACAATGAGCAGTTCTTC
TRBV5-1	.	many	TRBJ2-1	CASSFSQGGNEQFF	TGCGCCAGCAGTTTCTCTCAGGGGGGGAATGAGCAGTTCTTC
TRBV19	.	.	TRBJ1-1	CASRAGATEAFF	TGTGCCAGTAGGGCCGGGGCGACTGAAGCTTTCTTT
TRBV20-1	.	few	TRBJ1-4	CSAPSGRDIRDEKLFF	TGCAGTGCTCCTTCTGGGCGAGACATAAGGGATGAAAAACTGTTTTTT
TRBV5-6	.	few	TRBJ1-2	CASSFAFGRDGYTF	TGTGCCAGCAGCTTTGCCTTCGGAAGGGATGGCTACACCTTC
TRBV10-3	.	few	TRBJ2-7	CAISDSALSYEQYF	TGTGCCATCAGTGATAGTGCCCTCTCCTACGAGCAGTACTTC
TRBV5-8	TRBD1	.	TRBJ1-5	CASSFLQGSNQPQHF	TGTGCCAGCAGCTTTTTACAGGGGTCCAATCAGCCCCAGCATTTT
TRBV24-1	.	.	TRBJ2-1	CATSESFITTHAYNEQFF	TGTGCCACCAGTGAATCATTTATAACAACTCATGCCTACAATGAGCAGTTCTTC
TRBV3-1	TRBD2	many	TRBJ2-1	CASAFGTSSQFF	TGTGCCAGCGCGTTTGGGACTAGCAGTCAGTTCTTC
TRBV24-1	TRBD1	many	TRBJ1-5	CATSDGTGAKNQPQHF	TGTGCCACCAGTGACGGGACAGGGGCAAAGAATCAGCCCCAGCATTTT
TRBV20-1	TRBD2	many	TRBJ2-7	CSAGGLAGVNEQYF	TGCAGTGCGGGCGGACTAGCGGGAGTCAACGAGCAGTACTTC
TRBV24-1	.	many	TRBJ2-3	CATSDLPSAEPTDTQYF	TGTGCCACCAGTGACTTACCTAGCGCCGAGCCCACCGATACGCAGTATTTT
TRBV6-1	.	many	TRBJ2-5	CASSSHSQETQYF	TGTGCCAGCAGTTCCCACAGTCAAGAGACCCAGTACTTC
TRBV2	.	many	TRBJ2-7	CASGSLTSYEQYF	TGTGCCAGTGGAAGCCTTACCTCCTACGAGCAGTACTTC
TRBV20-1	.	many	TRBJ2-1	CSAHPYTDNLYNEQFF	TGCAGTGCTCACCCTTACACGGATAACTTGTACAATGAGCAGTTCTTC
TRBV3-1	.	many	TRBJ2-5	CASSQLGSVEETQYF	TGTGCCAGCAGCCAACTAGGGTCGGTAGAGGAGACCCAGTACTTC
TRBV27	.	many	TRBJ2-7	CASSLGGRLYEQYF	TGTGCCAGCAGCCTCGGCGGGCGGCTCTACGAGCAGTACTTC
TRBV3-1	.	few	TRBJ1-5	CASSLGTLINQPQHF	TGTGCCAGCAGCCTCGGGACGCTAATCAATCAGCCCCAGCATTTT
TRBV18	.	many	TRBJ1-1	CASSGRGGGTEAFF	TGTGCCAGCTCGGGAAGGGGAGGGGGCACTGAAGCTTTCTTT
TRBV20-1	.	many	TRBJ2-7	CSAPLADYEQYF	TGCAGTGCACCTTTAGCGGACTACGAGCAGTACTTC
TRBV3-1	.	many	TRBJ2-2	CASSTSGTLEELFF	TGTGCCAGCAGCACTTCCGGGACCTTGGAGGAGCTGTTTTTT
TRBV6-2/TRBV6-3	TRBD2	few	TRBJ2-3	CASSYTPSGAYTDTQYF	TGTGCCAGCAGTTACACCCCTAGCGGAGCCTACACAGATACGCAGTATTTT
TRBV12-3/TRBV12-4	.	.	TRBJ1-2	CASSLPGGYTF	TGTGCCAGCAGCTTACCCGGTGGCTACACCTTC
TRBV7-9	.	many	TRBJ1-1	CASSSQGMNTEAFF	TGTGCCAGCAGTTCACAGGGCATGAACACTGAAGCTTTCTTT
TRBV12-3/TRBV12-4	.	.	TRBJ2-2	CASSPPGRADRELFF	TGTGCCAGCAGTCCCCCGGGTAGGGCTGACAGGGAGCTGTTTTTT
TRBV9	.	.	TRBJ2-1	CASSVESRTKEFF	TGTGCCAGCAGCGTAGAATCAAGGACTAAGGAGTTCTTC
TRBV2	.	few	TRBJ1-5	CASAGARTLPQHF	TGTGCCAGCGCAGGGGCGCGTACCTTGCCCCAGCATTTT
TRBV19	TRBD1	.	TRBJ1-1	CASSPLDRGTNTEAFF	TGTGCCAGTAGTCCGCTGGACAGGGGGACGAACACTGAAGCTTTCTTT
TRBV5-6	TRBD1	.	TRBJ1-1	CASSPDLGTGSTEAFF	TGTGCCAGCAGCCCGGACCTAGGGACAGGGAGCACTGAAGCTTTCTTT
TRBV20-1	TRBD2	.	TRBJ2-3	CSANSGSTDTQYF	TGCAGTGCGAATAGCGGGAGCACAGATACGCAGTATTTT
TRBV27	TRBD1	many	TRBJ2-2	CATGTGANTGELFF	TGTGCCACCGGGACAGGAGCGAACACCGGGGAGCTGTTTTTT
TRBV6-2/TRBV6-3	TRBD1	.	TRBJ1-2	CASSRQGQGKGRGYTF	TGTGCCAGCAGTCGCCAGGGACAGGGAAAAGGACGTGGCTACACCTTC
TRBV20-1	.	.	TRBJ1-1	CSALGDTGAFF	TGCAGTGCCCTAGGGGACACTGGAGCTTTCTTT
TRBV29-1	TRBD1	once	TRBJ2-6	CSVEVPSMDRAGANVLTF	TGCAGCGTTGAAGTTCCGAGCATGGACAGGGCCGGGGCCAACGTCCTGACTTTC
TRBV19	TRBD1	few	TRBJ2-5	CASSIRQGYETQYF	TGTGCCAGTAGTATAAGACAGGGGTACGAGACCCAGTACTTC
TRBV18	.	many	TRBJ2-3	CASSPGIARSTDTQYF	TGTGCCAGCTCACCGGGGATAGCGCGTAGCACAGATACGCAGTATTTT
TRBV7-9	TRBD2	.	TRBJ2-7	CASSFLAGEQYF	TGTGCCAGCAGCTTTTTAGCGGGCGAGCAGTACTTC
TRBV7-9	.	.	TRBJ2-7	CASSLLGDNSYEQYF	TGTGCCAGCAGCTTACTCGGGGACAATTCCTACGAGCAGTACTTC
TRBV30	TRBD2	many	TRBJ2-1	CAWSVSLAGDGHEQFF	TGTGCCTGGAGTGTTTCACTAGCGGGAGATGGCCATGAGCAGTTCTTC
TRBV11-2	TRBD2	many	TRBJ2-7	CASSLRTSGSNEQYF	TGTGCCAGCAGCTTGAGGACTAGCGGGAGCAACGAGCAGTACTTC